This entry concerns a single TCR beta chain. PCR used 60 Vbeta primers and 13 Jbeta primers. Sequenced by immunoSEQ multiplex PCR; TCRdb stores in-frame clones only, minus some. The table lists 150,000 to 200,000 clones, 75% to 85% of them singletons, with 1.4% to 1.5% in the top ten. This entry comes from a study of cytomegalovirus exposure and HLA in healthy donors. Germline CDR1 is LGHNA and CDR2 is YNFKEQ. The CDR3 extends over 17 amino acids. V was clipped by 2 bases and J by 8 bases, with 21 bases between them. Source material: PBMCs. The receptor was derived from a woman aged 25 to 39 in good health and CMV-seropositive. The chain uses TRBV4-2 and TRBJ1-4, with a possible D match to TRBD1 (5 bases). The CDR3 region is CASSQTQMGLSREKLFF. CDR3 DNA: TGTGCCAGCAGCCAAACACAGATGGGACTTTCTCGGGAAAAACTGTTTTTT.